One sample yielded the 23 T cell receptor beta chains listed below, sequenced in a study of control samples from healthy donors and cancer patients. Method: immunoSEQ multiplex PCR; TCRdb's copy keeps in-frame clones and lacks some. The sample lists tens of thousands of clones; roughly 90% were seen once. Sample: blood. These TCRs come from a woman between 45 and 60 years old in good health.

This chain connects TRBV11-2 to TRBJ2-7, with 7 nucleotides matching TRBD2. The junction had 8 bases not matched to a gene; V was cut back by 4 bases and J by 5 bases. CDR1 SGHAT and CDR2 FQNNGV come from the germline V gene. The length of the CDR3 is 14 residues. CDR3 sequence (DNA): TGTGCCAGCAGCTATGTGCGGGGGACCCACGAGCAGTACTTC. Encoded protein: CASSYVRGTHEQYF.

In this sample, this clone turned up once. CDR3 sequence (DNA): TGTGCCATCAGGTCAGGGGAGAACACTGAAGCTTTCTTT. This gives the protein CAIRSGENTEAFF. The chain recombines TRBV10-3 with TRBJ1-1, with D perhaps matching TRBD1 (6 bases). Germline values: CDR1 ENHRY, CDR2 SYGVKD. The germline V and J ends were trimmed by 6 bases and 1 base, with 9 bases remaining between them. This CDR3 contains 13 residues.

V and J are TRBV3-1 (or the pseudogene TRBV3-2) and TRBJ2-5; D might be TRBD2 (6 bases). Looked up from germline, CDR1 is LGHDT and CDR2 is YNNKEL (reference sequence). This CDR3 has 13 amino acids. Between the trimmed V and J ends, which lost 2 bases and 7 bases, there was a span of 11 bases. As DNA, the CDR3 is TGTGCCAGCAGCCAATCATTGGGGGGGACCCAGTACTTC. It translates to CASSQSLGGTQYF.

The chain recombines TRBV3-1 (or the pseudogene TRBV3-2) with TRBJ1-2, with D unresolved. The CDR3 contains 16 residues. Germline CDR1 and CDR2: LGHDT and YNNKEL (reference sequence). V dropped 4 bases and J dropped 4 bases, with 19 bases sitting between them. In DNA form, the CDR3 reads TGTGCCAGCAGCCCCACACGGGGAAAGTTCCTCTATGGCTACACCTTC. Its protein is CASSPTRGKFLYGYTF.

The chain joins TRBV4-1 to TRBJ1-5, with unresolved D. Per the germline V gene, CDR1 is MGHRA and CDR2 is YSYEKL. The CDR3 has 15 amino acids. V was pared by 4 bases and J by 6 bases, with 16 bases between. The CDR3, as DNA: TGCGCCAGCAGCCCAGAACCAGGCCTGACTCAGCCCCAGCATTTT. Its translation is CASSPEPGLTQPQHF.

This clone was counted between two and nine times. V and J are TRBV2 and TRBJ2-5; perhaps TRBD2 as D (6 bases). Looked up from germline, CDR1 is SNHLY and CDR2 is FYNNEI. V shed 4 bases and J shed 5 bases, with 14 bases lying between them. The CDR3 is made up of 14 amino acids. Here the CDR3 DNA reads TGTGCCAGCAGTGTGTGGGGGGATCGCGAGACCCAGTACTTC. It is translated as CASSVWGDRETQYF.

This chain joins TRBV28 and TRBJ1-5; no clear D gene. V gave up 6 bases and J gave up 5 bases, with 5 bases separating them. There are 11 residues in the CDR3. The germline gives CDR1 MDHEN, CDR2 SYDVKM. The CDR3 region is CASSLHQPQHF. CDR3 nucleotides: TGTGCCAGCAGCCTTCATCAGCCCCAGCATTTT.

This sequence joins TRBV29-1 and TRBJ2-1, with 11 bases lining up with TRBD2. CDR1 SQVTM and CDR2 ANQGSEA come from the germline V gene. The J segment lost 2 bases and the V segment lost 7 bases, leaving 4 bases of the junction unmatched. The CDR3 is 14 residues long. In DNA form, the CDR3 reads TGCAGCGACGCACTAGCGGGAGCCTACAATGAGCAGTTCTTC. Its protein product is CSDALAGAYNEQFF.

V usage is TRBV30 and J usage is TRBJ2-2; TRBD1 matches at 7 bases. V was clipped by 0 bases and J by 5 bases; unmatched bases: 6. Germline CDR1 GTSNPN, CDR2 SVGIG (reference sequence). This CDR3 is 15 amino acids long. This CDR3 is CAWSVQGPGTGELFF. Here the CDR3 DNA reads TGTGCCTGGAGTGTACAGGGGCCGGGGACCGGGGAGCTGTTTTTT. The full variable domain, its missing parts supplied by reference TRBV30 and TRBJ2-2, is SQTIHQWPATLVQPVGSPLSLECTVEGTSNPNLYWYRQAAGRGLQLLFYSVGIGQISSEVPQNLSASRPQDRQFILSSKKLLLSDSGFYLCAWSVQGPGTGELFFGEGSRLTVL.

The chain recombines TRBV11-2 with TRBJ2-7; D unclear. V was cut by 5 bases and J by 7 bases, with 9 bases left in between. The CDR3 has 11 amino acids. CDR1 is SGHAT and CDR2 is FQNNGV in the germline V gene. The chain's CDR3 is CASSQAREQYF. The CDR3 DNA is TGTGCCAGCAGCCAGGCCCGTGAGCAGTACTTC.

The rearrangement joins TRBV27 to TRBJ2-7, with D tentatively TRBD2 (7 bases). Germline CDR1 is MNHEY and CDR2 is SMNVEV (reference sequence). V was cut by 5 bases and J by 4 bases, with 15 bases left in between. CDR3 size: 14 residues. The CDR3 bases are TGTGCCAGCAGTCGGGGGGCGAGAGGGTACGAGCAGTACTTC. Protein sequence: CASSRGARGYEQYF.

This clone was observed once. The chain has TRBV6-6 and TRBJ2-3, with 11 bases that match TRBD2. Unmatched junction bases numbered 4, after V lost 6 bases and J lost 5 bases. The CDR3 runs 14 residues. Germline loops: CDR1 MNHNY, CDR2 SVGAGI (reference sequence). The CDR3 DNA is TGTGCCAGCAGCGGGACTAGCGGTAGAGATACGCAGTATTTT. It translates to CASSGTSGRDTQYF.

V gene TRBV9 combines with J gene TRBJ2-5, with 7 bases fitting TRBD1. V lost 3 bases, J lost 1 base, and 9 bases stayed unmatched. Germline V gene sequence: CDR1 SGDLS, CDR2 YYNGEE. This CDR3 comprises 16 residues. The CDR3 coding sequence is TGTGCCAGCAGCGCGGGCGTGGGACAGTCCCAAGAGACCCAGTACTTC. As protein: CASSAGVGQSQETQYF.

The chain combines TRBV28 with TRBJ1-1; tentative D call: TRBD1 (5 bases). V was cut by 5 bases and J by 5 bases, with 9 bases left in between. Per the germline V gene, CDR1 is MDHEN and CDR2 is SYDVKM. CDR3 length: 12 amino acids. DNA for the CDR3: TGTGCCAGCAGTATCAGGGTAACTGAAGCTTTCTTT. It specifies CASSIRVTEAFF.

The J gene is TRBJ2-7, the V gene TRBV9; 10 bases line up with TRBD2. The CDR3 is 16 amino acids. With V trimmed by 3 bases and J by 5 bases, 11 bases remained unmatched. The germline V gene encodes CDR1 SGDLS and CDR2 YYNGEE. The CDR3 nucleotides are TGTGCCAGCAGCGCGTGGAAGCTAGCGGGAGAGGACGAGCAGTACTTC. Translation gives CASSAWKLAGEDEQYF.

The chain is built from TRBV27 and TRBJ2-6; TRBD1 aligns across 7 bases. V dropped 4 bases and J dropped 0; count of bases not matched to a gene: 6. CDR3 length: 17 residues. Germline V lookup: CDR1 MNHEY, CDR2 SMNVEV (reference sequence). The chain's CDR3 is CASSSRTGFSGANVLTF. The CDR3 DNA reads TGTGCCAGCAGTTCTCGGACAGGCTTCTCTGGGGCCAACGTCCTGACTTTC.

The genes are TRBV6-1 and TRBJ2-6; TRBD1 matches at 7 bases. The CDR3 sequence is 17 residues long. V gave up 2 bases and J gave up 0 bases; unmatched junction bases: 4. In germline, CDR1 is MNHNS, CDR2 SASEGT. CDR3 DNA sequence: TGTGCCAGCAGTGAATGGGACAGAGCCTCTGGGGCCAACGTCCTGACTTTC. As protein: CASSEWDRASGANVLTF.

This clone was seen a single time. This chain uses TRBV11-2 with TRBJ2-2; D could derive from TRBD1 or TRBD2 (6 bases each). Germline V gene data show CDR1 as SGHAT and CDR2 as FQNNGV. Trimming took 7 bases from V and 8 from J, leaving 17 bases between them. The CDR3 runs 14 residues. Written as DNA, the CDR3 is TGTGCCAGCACCCCATCGGGGGCGCGAGGGGAGCTGTTTTTT. It codes for CASTPSGARGELFF.

The chain carries TRBV7-9 and TRBJ2-5; 7 bases fit TRBD1. Germline trimming cut 2 bases from V and 6 bases from J; bases unmatched to any gene: 6. Germline CDR1 is SEHNR and CDR2 is FQNEAQ (reference sequence). The CDR3 runs to 14 residues. The CDR3 DNA reads TGTGCCAGCAGCTTACTAGGGGGCATAAAGACCCAGTACTTC. The encoded protein is CASSLLGGIKTQYF.

The V call is TRBV9, the J call TRBJ2-7; TRBD1 aligns across 7 bases. CDR1 and CDR2 from the germline V gene are SGDLS and YYNGEE. V was clipped by 0 bases and J by 6 bases; unmatched bases: 12. The CDR3 consists of 16 residues. The CDR3 DNA reads TGTGCCAGCAGCGTAGGAACAGGGGCCCAGCCTTTCGAGCAGTACTTC. Translated: CASSVGTGAQPFEQYF. The entire variable domain, with the rest obtained from reference TRBV9 and TRBJ2-7, is as follows: DSGVTQTPKHLITATGQRVTLRCSPRSGDLSVYWYQQSLDQGLQFLIQYYNGEERAKGNILERFSAQQFPDLHSELNLSSLELGDSALYFCASSVGTGAQPFEQYFGPGTRLTVT.

The count of this clone is one. The gene calls are TRBV24-1 and TRBJ2-1; unclear D gene. The ends were cut back, 1 base at V and 6 bases at J, with 9 bases in the middle. Germline V gene sequence: CDR1 KGHDR, CDR2 SFDVKD. The CDR3 runs to 14 residues. The CDR3 sequence is CATSDLVQANEQFF. The CDR3 nucleotides read TGTGCCACCAGTGATTTAGTCCAGGCCAATGAGCAGTTCTTC.

This clone was recorded once. The rearrangement links TRBV2 to TRBJ1-4, with no clear D. Trimming removed 0 bases from V and 0 bases from J, with 5 bases in between. CDR3 size: 15 residues. Germline assignment: CDR1 SNHLY and CDR2 FYNNEI. Here the CDR3 reads CASSEADSTNEKLFF. DNA for the CDR3: TGTGCCAGCAGTGAAGCAGACTCAACTAATGAAAAACTGTTTTTT.

The genes are TRBV5-4 and TRBJ2-7; TRBD2 is a possible D gene (6 bases). Trimming cost V 0 bases and J 6 bases, with 10 bases left between them. CDR3 size: 13 residues. In germline, CDR1 is SGHNT, CDR2 YYREEE (reference sequence). The CDR3 nucleotides read TGTGCCAGCAGCTTGGATCTAGCGCTCGAGCAGTACTTC. Protein product: CASSLDLALEQYF.